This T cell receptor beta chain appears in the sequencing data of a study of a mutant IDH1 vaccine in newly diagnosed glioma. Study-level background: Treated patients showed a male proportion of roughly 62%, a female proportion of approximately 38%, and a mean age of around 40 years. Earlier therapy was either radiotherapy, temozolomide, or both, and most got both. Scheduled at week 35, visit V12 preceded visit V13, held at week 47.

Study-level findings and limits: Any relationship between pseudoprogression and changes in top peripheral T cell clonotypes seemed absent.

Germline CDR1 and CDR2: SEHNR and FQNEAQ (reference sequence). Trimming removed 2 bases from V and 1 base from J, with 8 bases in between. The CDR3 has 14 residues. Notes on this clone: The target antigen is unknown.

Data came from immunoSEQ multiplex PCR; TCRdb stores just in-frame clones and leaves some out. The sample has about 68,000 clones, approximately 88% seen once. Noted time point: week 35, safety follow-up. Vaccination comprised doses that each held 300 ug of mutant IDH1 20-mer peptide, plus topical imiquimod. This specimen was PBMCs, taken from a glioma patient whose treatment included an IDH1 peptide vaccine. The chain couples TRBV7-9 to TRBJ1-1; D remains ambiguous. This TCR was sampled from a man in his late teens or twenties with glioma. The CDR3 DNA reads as TGTGCCAGCAGCTTACTAGAATCGAACACTGAAGCTTTCTTT. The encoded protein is CASSLLESNTEAFF. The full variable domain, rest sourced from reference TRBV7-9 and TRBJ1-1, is DTGVSQNPRHKITKRGQNVTFRCDPISEHNRLYWYRQTLGQGPEFLTYFQNEAQLEKSRLLSDRFSAERPKGSFSTLEIQRTEQGDSAMYLCASSLLESNTEAFFGQGTRLTVV.